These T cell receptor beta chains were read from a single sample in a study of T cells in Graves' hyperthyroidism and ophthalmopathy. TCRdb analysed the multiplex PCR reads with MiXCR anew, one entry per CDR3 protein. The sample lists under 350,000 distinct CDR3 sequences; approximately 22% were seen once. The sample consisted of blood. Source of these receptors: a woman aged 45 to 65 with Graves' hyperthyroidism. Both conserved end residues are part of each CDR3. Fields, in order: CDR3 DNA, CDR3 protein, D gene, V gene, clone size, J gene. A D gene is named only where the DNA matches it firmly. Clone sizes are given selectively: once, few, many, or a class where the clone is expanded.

cdr3_nt: TGTGCCTGGAGTGGCGGAAGAGGCAGGCCAAACTCAGATACGCAGTATTTT
cdr3_aa: CAWSGGRGRPNSDTQYF
d_call: NA
v_call: TRBV30
clone_size: many
j_call: TRBJ2-3

cdr3_nt: TGTGCCAGTAGTCCCCGATGGGGGGACAGGGGTGGTAAAAACACTGAAGCTTTCTTT
cdr3_aa: CASSPRWGDRGGKNTEAFF
d_call: TRBD1
v_call: TRBV19
clone_size: NA
j_call: TRBJ1-1

cdr3_nt: TGTGCCAGCAGCCAACGTCTCAACCCTTATAGAACCGGGGAGCTGTTTTTT
cdr3_aa: CASSQRLNPYRTGELFF
d_call: NA
v_call: TRBV3-1
clone_size: few
j_call: TRBJ2-2

cdr3_nt: TGTGCCAGCAGCCATGATCGGGACTTCCGCTCCTACGAGCAGTACTTC
cdr3_aa: CASSHDRDFRSYEQYF
d_call: NA
v_call: TRBV3-1
clone_size: many
j_call: TRBJ2-7

cdr3_nt: TGTGCCAGCAGCTTGGACAGGGGAGCTTTCTTT
cdr3_aa: CASSLDRGAFF
d_call: TRBD1
v_call: TRBV5-6
clone_size: once
j_call: TRBJ1-1

cdr3_nt: TGTGCCAGCAGTGTATGGCATGGGAACACTGAAGCTTTCTTT
cdr3_aa: CASSVWHGNTEAFF
d_call: NA
v_call: TRBV6-1
clone_size: NA
j_call: TRBJ1-1

cdr3_nt: TGCGCCAGCAGCTTGATCGGGACAGGGGTAGGCGGCTACACCTTC
cdr3_aa: CASSLIGTGVGGYTF
d_call: TRBD1
v_call: TRBV5-1
clone_size: few
j_call: TRBJ1-2

cdr3_nt: TGCAGTGCTAGCGGGACAGCCTTCGGGACCCAGTACTTC
cdr3_aa: CSASGTAFGTQYF
d_call: TRBD1
v_call: TRBV20-1
clone_size: many
j_call: TRBJ2-5

cdr3_nt: TGTGCCTGGCGGATCGGAAACACCATATATTTT
cdr3_aa: CAWRIGNTIYF
d_call: NA
v_call: TRBV30
clone_size: many
j_call: TRBJ1-3

cdr3_nt: TGTGCCAGCGGCAGACAGGGACGAGGGGAGCTGTTTTTT
cdr3_aa: CASGRQGRGELFF
d_call: TRBD1
v_call: TRBV7-9
clone_size: many
j_call: TRBJ2-2

cdr3_nt: TGTGCCAGCAGCCCCGGGGGGGCTGGAAACACCATATATTTT
cdr3_aa: CASSPGGAGNTIYF
d_call: NA
v_call: TRBV6-1
clone_size: NA
j_call: TRBJ1-3

cdr3_nt: TGTGCCAGCAAAGGCCCCCGGAACACTGAAGCTTTCTTT
cdr3_aa: CASKGPRNTEAFF
d_call: NA
v_call: TRBV9
clone_size: NA
j_call: TRBJ1-1

cdr3_nt: TGTGCCAGCAGCCGTGACAGGCTCTCTGGAAACACCATATATTTT
cdr3_aa: CASSRDRLSGNTIYF
d_call: NA
v_call: TRBV6-1
clone_size: few
j_call: TRBJ1-3

cdr3_nt: TGTGCCAGCAGTGAAGCTGGCCGCTCCTACGAGCAGTACTTC
cdr3_aa: CASSEAGRSYEQYF
d_call: NA
v_call: TRBV2
clone_size: many
j_call: TRBJ2-7

cdr3_nt: TGCAGCGCCCTAGGACGGACCTACGAGCAGTACTTC
cdr3_aa: CSALGRTYEQYF
d_call: NA
v_call: TRBV29-1
clone_size: few
j_call: TRBJ2-7

cdr3_nt: TGTGCCAGCAGTTGGGGAACTGAAAAACTGTTTTTT
cdr3_aa: CASSWGTEKLFF
d_call: NA
v_call: TRBV7-2
clone_size: NA
j_call: TRBJ1-4